Below are 16 T cell receptor beta chains sequenced from a single sample in a study of T-cell memory formation after mild COVID-19. TCRdb redid the calling of the 5' RACE reads with MiXCR, one entry per CDR3 protein. The data show 300,000 or so distinct CDR3 sequences, around a sixth seen once. Sample: PBMCs or a T cell subset sorted from them (not recorded which). The receptor set was obtained from a man aged 18 to 29 who had mild COVID-19 (a few samples of this study predate the infection). Cell type and time point are not known.

The chain carries TRBV11-1 and TRBJ2-5, with D possibly TRBD1 on 5 matching bases. The CDR3 spans 18 residues. CDR1 SGHAT and CDR2 FQDESV come from the germline V gene (reference sequence). V was clipped by 3 bases and J by 5 bases, with 25 bases between them. This CDR3 is CASSFFPPGIRKEETQYF. CDR3 sequence (DNA): TGTGCCAGCAGCTTTTTCCCCCCAGGGATCCGAAAAGAGGAGACCCAGTACTTC.

The chain combines TRBV27 with TRBJ2-7; 7 nucleotides agree with TRBD1. Germline lookup yields CDR1 MNHEY and CDR2 SMNVEV (reference sequence). The ends lost 0 bases at V and 3 bases at J; junction bases unmatched: 5. The CDR3 is 15 amino acids. CDR3 protein: CASSLSGTAFYEQYF. In DNA, the CDR3 is TGTGCCAGCAGTTTATCCGGGACAGCGTTCTACGAGCAGTACTTC.

There are a few counts of this clonotype. The rearrangement links TRBV12-5 to TRBJ2-3; D call uncertain. CDR3 length: 13 residues. V gave up 1 base and J gave up 9 bases, with 11 bases separating them. The germline V gene has CDR1 LGHNT and CDR2 FRNRAP. Here the CDR3 DNA reads TGTGCTAGTGGTTTGGACACGGGCCGCACGCAGTATTTT. Residues: CASGLDTGRTQYF.

The gene calls are TRBV20-1 and TRBJ1-1, with a tentative D call TRBD1 (5 bases). V lost 3 bases, J lost 1 base, and 12 bases lay in between. This CDR3 is 14 amino acids long. Germline V gives CDR1 DFQATT, CDR2 SNEGSKA (reference sequence). The CDR3 loop reads CSASQQVRNTEAFF. DNA for the CDR3: TGCAGTGCTAGTCAACAGGTCCGGAACACTGAAGCTTTCTTT.

This clonotype was counted between two and nine times. The chain couples TRBV6-5 to TRBJ1-2, with D possibly being TRBD1 (5 bases). With 6 bases removed from V and 4 bases from J, the gap between germline ends came to 15 bases. Germline V CDR1 and CDR2: MNHEY, SVGAGI. This CDR3 has 14 amino acids. This CDR3 is CASRSTRETYGYTF. The CDR3 coding sequence is TGTGCCAGCAGATCCACCAGGGAGACCTATGGCTACACCTTC.

This chain connects TRBV10-3 to TRBJ2-7, with no clear D. The V and J ends lost 3 bases and 3 bases respectively, with 9 bases between them. The CDR3 sequence is 13 residues long. In germline, CDR1 is ENHRY, CDR2 SYGVKD. The CDR3 nucleotides read TGTGCCATCAGTGATAAGATGGACTACGAGCAGTACGTC. Amino acid sequence: CAISDKMDYEQYV.

This clonotype was seen a handful of times. The chain joins TRBV15 to TRBJ2-3; the D gene could be TRBD1 or TRBD2 (5 bases each). The CDR3 loop spans 16 amino acids. Trimming pared 2 bases from V and 6 bases from J, leaving 18 bases between. Per the germline V gene, CDR1 is LNHNV and CDR2 is YYDKDF (reference sequence). Here the CDR3 DNA reads TGTGCCACCAGCAGAAATGACAGAAGAACGGGGGATACGCAGTATTTT. Translating gives CATSRNDRRTGDTQYF.

The table lists this clonotype with a few counts. The CDR3 sequence: CASSSPRLQFSGANVLTF. The CDR3 DNA is TGTGCCAGCAGCTCCCCCCGGTTGCAGTTTTCTGGGGCCAACGTCCTGACTTTC. V usage is TRBV7-9 and J usage is TRBJ2-6, with D hard to call. From germline, CDR1 is SEHNR and CDR2 FQNEAQ (reference sequence). Between the trimmed V and J ends, which lost 4 bases and 1 base, there was a span of 17 bases. The CDR3 is 18 residues long.

The chain recombines TRBV12-3 or TRBV12-4 with TRBJ1-2, with unresolved D. The CDR3 totals 13 residues. Trimming cost V 3 bases and J 2 bases, with 7 bases left between them. The CDR3 loop reads CASSLLENYGYTF. CDR3 DNA: TGTGCCAGCAGTTTGCTCGAAAACTATGGCTACACCTTC.

This clonotype was seen more than once but under ten times. The chain carries TRBV21-1 and TRBJ2-7; no check of the table's D call, TRBD1, against the DNA was made. TRBV21-1 is shown as a pseudogene. The length of the CDR3 is 15 residues. The CDR3 nucleotides are TGTGCCAGCAGCACATACCAGGGTTCGGCCTACGAGCAGTACGTC. The encoded protein is CASSTYQGSAYEQYV.

This clonotype was seen a few times. V usage is TRBV5-1 and J usage is TRBJ2-3; D not certain. Per germline, CDR1 SGHRS and CDR2 YFSETQ. The CDR3 is made up of 17 amino acids. Between the trimmed V and J ends, which lost 4 bases and 1 base, there was a span of 19 bases. This chain's CDR3 is CASSTTTEVWGTDTQYF. DNA of the CDR3: TGCGCCAGCAGCACCACGACTGAAGTCTGGGGCACAGATACGCAGTATTTT.

In its sample, this clonotype was seen a few times. This rearrangement joins TRBV12-5 to TRBJ1-2; the D gene is possibly TRBD1 (5 bases). This CDR3 spans 13 amino acids. Germline CDR1 and CDR2: LGHNT and FRNRAP. V dropped 4 bases and J dropped 4 bases, with 10 bases sitting between them. CDR3 region: CASGSTTVYGYTF. CDR3 nucleotides: TGTGCTAGTGGTTCGACGACAGTCTATGGCTACACCTTC.

This clonotype was counted ten times or more. The gene calls are TRBV6-2 or TRBV6-3 and TRBJ2-2, with D uncertain. V lost 2 bases and J 3 bases, leaving 4 bases between the germline ends. The CDR3 is made up of 13 amino acids. Germline CDR1 reads MNHEY; CDR2 reads SVGEGT. The CDR3 region is CASSYTDTGELFF. As DNA, the CDR3 is TGTGCCAGCAGTTACACAGACACCGGGGAGCTGTTTTTT.

The chain is built from TRBV4-1 and TRBJ1-2, with TRBD1 matching over 8 bases. J lost 3 bases, V lost 6 bases, and 3 bases had no gene match. The CDR3 is 13 amino acids. CDR1 and CDR2 (germline): MGHRA, YSYEKL. The CDR3 sequence: CASRQQGDYGYTF. DNA of the CDR3: TGCGCCAGCAGGCAACAGGGGGACTATGGCTACACCTTC.

This clonotype was seen more than once but under ten times. The V gene is TRBV6-6, the J gene TRBJ1-6; possibly TRBD1 for D (5 bases). Per germline, CDR1 MNHNY and CDR2 SVGAGI (reference sequence). Trimming took off 4 bases at V and 7 bases at J, with 11 bases between the two ends. The CDR3 runs 14 residues. CDR3 region: CASSFGRANSPLHF. Written as DNA, the CDR3 is TGTGCCAGCAGTTTCGGCAGGGCAAATTCACCCCTCCACTTT.

This clonotype was picked up many times. This chain connects TRBV29-1 to TRBJ1-5; TRBD1 aligns across 7 bases. Looked up from germline, CDR1 is SQVTM and CDR2 is ANQGSEA. CDR3 length: 13 residues. Trimming at V came to 6 bases and at J to 4 bases, leaving 6 bases not matched to a gene. The CDR3 nucleotides are TGCAGCGTCGCTGGGACAGCTAATCAGCCCCAGCATTTT. Its protein is CSVAGTANQPQHF.